The 20 T cell receptor beta chains below come from one sample, sequenced in a study of CXCR3-negative and CXCR3-positive naive CD8 T cells. UMI-labeled 5' RACE TRB cDNA libraries were prepared from the cells. TCRdb reprocessed the 5' RACE reads; each CDR3 protein has one entry and no DNA is given. The sample holds more than 65,000 distinct CDR3 sequences. Sample: naive CXCR3- CD8+ T cells from blood. Specified subset: CD45RO-CCR7+CD27+CD95- naive CD8+ T cells lacking CXCR3 (TNR3-). The receptors were gathered from a human donor in good health. Some clones in this sample may be carry-over from other donors' samples.

The chain is built from TRBV25-1 and TRBJ2-1; TCRdb lists TRBD1, though no DNA is available to test this call. CDR1 and CDR2 from the germline V gene are MGHDK and SYGVNS. The CDR3 spans 13 residues. Here the CDR3 reads CASTISGDDEQFF.

The gene calls are TRBV7-3 and TRBJ2-1. Per germline, CDR1 SGHTA and CDR2 FQGTGA. The CDR3 has 15 amino acids. The CDR3 loop reads CASSATDGSYNEQFF.

The chain joins TRBV5-1 to TRBJ2-1. The germline V gene encodes CDR1 SGHRS and CDR2 YFSETQ. The CDR3 has 14 amino acids. This CDR3 reads CASSLGGSHNEQFF.

The chain combines TRBV19 with TRBJ1-1. The CDR3 consists of 13 residues. Germline V gene data show CDR1 as LNHDA and CDR2 as SQIVND (reference sequence). CDR3 residues: CASSISLNTEAFF.

The chain links TRBV25-1 to TRBJ2-1. CDR1 and CDR2 from the germline V gene are MGHDK and SYGVNS. The CDR3 length is 18 residues. The CDR3 sequence is CASSEECGDKISYNEQFF.

The chain joins TRBV12-3 or TRBV12-4 to TRBJ2-7. The CDR3 totals 14 residues. CDR3 in amino acids: CASSLEALEGEQYF.

This chain connects TRBV13 to TRBJ1-3; TCRdb gives TRBD1 as the D gene, but with no DNA this cannot be confirmed. Germline CDR1 and CDR2: PRHDT and FYEKMQ (reference sequence). CDR3 length: 16 residues. CDR3 sequence: CASSLITGTDGNTIYF.

The chain combines TRBV7-2 with TRBJ2-1; the TRBD2 assignment by TCRdb is unverifiable without DNA. This CDR3 has 15 residues. CDR1 is SGHTA, CDR2 FQGNSA, per germline. The CDR3: CASSFGTSGNNEQFF.

V gene TRBV27 combines with J gene TRBJ1-5; TCRdb reports TRBD1, a call that lacks DNA to check it against. Germline V CDR1 and CDR2: MNHEY, SMNVEV (reference sequence). The CDR3 consists of 12 residues. CDR3 protein: CASGPGDQPQHF.

The chain is built from TRBV6-5 and TRBJ2-3; the D gene TCRdb calls, TRBD1, cannot be checked with no DNA. This CDR3 spans 14 amino acids. From germline, CDR1 is MNHEY and CDR2 SVGAGI. This CDR3 is CASSPSGGPDTQYF.

This chain links TRBV10-3 with TRBJ2-3; checking the TCRdb D call of TRBD2 is not possible without DNA. The CDR3 extends over 15 amino acids. CDR1 is ENHRY, CDR2 SYGVKD, per germline. CDR3 protein: CAISRTSGDTDTQYF.

V gene TRBV29-1 combines with J gene TRBJ2-3; TCRdb calls TRBD1, which cannot be checked without DNA. The CDR3 totals 13 residues. Germline V lookup: CDR1 SQVTM, CDR2 ANQGSEA. The CDR3 protein is CSADPGGGDTQYF.

CDR3 region: CASSLWAGAIGTDTQYF. The V call is TRBV28, the J call TRBJ2-3; TCRdb gives TRBD1 as the D gene, but with no DNA this cannot be confirmed. This CDR3 comprises 17 residues. Looked up from germline, CDR1 is MDHEN and CDR2 is SYDVKM.

The CDR3 spells CSVPSGDITDTQYF. V is TRBV29-1 and J is TRBJ2-3; no DNA is available, so the TRBD2 call from TCRdb remains unchecked. From germline, CDR1 is SQVTM and CDR2 ANQGSEA. The CDR3 loop spans 14 amino acids.

This chain uses TRBV20-1 with TRBJ2-7. The CDR3 covers 13 residues. Germline assignment: CDR1 DFQATT and CDR2 SNEGSKA (reference sequence). CDR3 residues: CSARDLVYHEQYF.

J is TRBJ2-7 and V is TRBV6-6; with no DNA, the TCRdb D assignment of TRBD1 cannot be verified. Germline CDR1 is MNHNY and CDR2 is SVGAGI (reference sequence). The CDR3 runs to 16 residues. The CDR3 loop reads CASSPRPGQSSYEQYF.

V is TRBV6-5 and J is TRBJ2-5; TCRdb's D gene call, TRBD1, goes unchecked for lack of DNA. Per the germline V gene, CDR1 is MNHEY and CDR2 is SVGAGI. The CDR3 has 12 residues. Here the CDR3 reads CASSYLTGTLYF.

This rearrangement joins TRBV7-6 to TRBJ2-7; as DNA is missing, the TRBD1 call by TCRdb cannot be tested. Germline-derived CDR1 and CDR2 are SGHVS and FNYEAQ. The CDR3 consists of 16 residues. CDR3 sequence reads: CASSLAKTGDPYEQYF.

The V and J genes are TRBV5-1 and TRBJ2-7; TCRdb returns TRBD2, unconfirmable since there is no DNA. The germline CDR1 and CDR2 sequences are SGHRS and YFSETQ. The CDR3 sequence is 16 residues long. The CDR3 loop is CASSLVVSGTSYEQYF.

CDR3 amino acids: CATSREGDNQPQHF. The V call is TRBV15, the J call TRBJ1-5; the D gene TCRdb calls, TRBD1, cannot be checked with no DNA. This CDR3 is built from 14 residues. The V gene's germline CDR1 is LNHNV and CDR2 YYDKDF (reference sequence).